This entry lists 11 T cell receptor beta chains sequenced from one sample in a study of post-analysis software for immune sequencing data. Study-level points and caveats: TRBV segments more frequent in patients than in controls numbered several and included TRBV5-6, TRBV5-1 and TRBV20-1.

TCR beta cDNA libraries included unique molecular identifiers. TCRdb independently ran MiXCR on the PCR reads; one entry per CDR3 protein. The table lists roughly 410,000 distinct CDR3 sequences, approximately 33% of them singletons. The antigens of these receptors remain unknown. Specimen: blood. The receptors were gathered from a girl aged 10 to 17 with multiple sclerosis.

This sequence joins TRBV27 and TRBJ1-2; D gene ambiguous. The CDR3 covers 13 residues. With 0 bases removed from V and 3 bases from J, the gap between germline ends came to 5 bases. Looked up from germline, CDR1 is MNHEY and CDR2 is SMNVEV (reference sequence). The CDR3 is CASSLSSYYGYTF. The CDR3 DNA is TGTGCCAGCAGTTTATCGAGCTACTATGGCTACACCTTC.

The rearrangement uses TRBV12-3 or TRBV12-4 and TRBJ2-3; 12 nucleotides line up with TRBD2. J gave up 0 bases and V 6 bases, and 4 bases lay outside the gene matches. The CDR3 runs to 16 residues. For the CDR3, the DNA is TGTGCCAGCAGCTTGACTAGCGGGAGCAGCACAGATACGCAGTATTTT. This gives the protein CASSLTSGSSTDTQYF.

The chain employs TRBV10-3 and TRBJ1-1; 9 positions agree with TRBD1. The germline gives CDR1 ENHRY, CDR2 SYGVKD. The CDR3 length is 13 residues. J lost 4 bases, V lost 4 bases, and 1 base had no gene match. The CDR3: CAISVGQGTEAFF. DNA for the CDR3: TGTGCCATCAGTGTGGGACAGGGCACTGAAGCTTTCTTT.

There are a few counts of this clonotype. The V gene is TRBV20-1, the J gene TRBJ2-1; D possibly matches TRBD1 or TRBD2 (7 bases each). The CDR3 spans 15 residues. The V and J ends lost 3 bases and 8 bases respectively, with 20 bases between them. Germline values: CDR1 DFQATT, CDR2 SNEGSKA (reference sequence). CDR3 DNA: TGCAGTGCTAGTGTCCCTCAGGGAGGGGGCGATGAGCAGTTCTTC. Translating gives CSASVPQGGGDEQFF.

This clonotype showed up just once. The rearrangement links TRBV7-2 to TRBJ2-7; perhaps TRBD1 as D (5 bases). V shed 5 bases and J shed 3 bases, with 14 bases lying between them. The length of the CDR3 is 14 residues. Germline lookup yields CDR1 SGHTA and CDR2 FQGNSA. This CDR3 is CASSPYGGHYEQYF. CDR3 DNA sequence: TGTGCCAGCAGCCCCTATGGTGGACACTACGAGCAGTACTTC.

This clonotype has more than one count but fewer than ten. The chain combines TRBV3-1 with TRBJ1-1; TRBD1 is a possible D gene (6 bases). Germline V gives CDR1 LGHDT, CDR2 YNNKEL (reference sequence). This CDR3 is 13 amino acids long. Between the trimmed V and J ends, which lost 1 base and 4 bases, there was a span of 7 bases. The CDR3: CASSQAGATEAFF. The CDR3 region has the DNA TGTGCCAGCAGCCAAGCAGGGGCCACTGAAGCTTTCTTT. Full variable domain (outside the CDR3, taken from reference TRBV3-1 and TRBJ1-1): DTAVSQTPKYLVTQMGNDKSIKCEQNLGHDTMYWYKQDSKKFLKIMFSYNNKELIINETVPNRFSPKSPDKAHLNLHINSLELGDSAVYFCASSQAGATEAFFGQGTRLTVV.

The table lists this clonotype with a few counts. The rearrangement joins TRBV19 to TRBJ2-1; 11 bases align to TRBD2. The CDR3 runs to 17 residues. J was trimmed by 4 bases and V by 4 bases; bases with no gene match: 9. CDR1 is LNHDA, CDR2 SQIVND, per germline (reference sequence). The CDR3 sequence: CASSKETSGAGYNEQFF. The CDR3 bases are TGTGCCAGTAGTAAAGAGACTAGCGGGGCAGGATACAATGAGCAGTTCTTC.

A note on this clonotype: The germline gene is not matched at one end of the junction; a read error may be the cause. The genes are TRBV7-9 and TRBJ2-7; no firm D call. CDR1 SEHNR and CDR2 FQNEAQ come from the germline V gene (reference sequence). CDR3 length: 13 amino acids. CDR3 protein: CASSSEGAYEQYF. In DNA form, the CDR3 reads TGCGCCAGCAGCTCCGAAGGAGCCTACGAGCAGTACTTC.

There are a few counts of this clonotype. V and J are TRBV13 and TRBJ2-3, with no clear D. This CDR3 spans 14 amino acids. Trimming cost V 2 bases and J 6 bases, with 12 bases left between them. Germline-derived CDR1 and CDR2 are PRHDT and FYEKMQ (reference sequence). The CDR3 loop is CASSLSGVRDTQYF. As DNA, the CDR3 is TGTGCCAGCAGCTTATCTGGTGTCAGGGATACGCAGTATTTT. The whole variable domain, filled in from reference TRBV13 and TRBJ2-3, reads AAGVIQSPRHLIKEKRETATLKCYPIPRHDTVYWYQQGPGQDPQFLISFYEKMQSDKGSIPDRFSAQQFSDYHSELNMSSLELGDSALYFCASSLSGVRDTQYFGPGTRLTVL.

CDR3 loop: CSAHRLAGGNQETQYF. The CDR3 DNA sequence: TGCAGTGCCCATCGCTTGGCGGGGGGGAACCAAGAGACCCAGTACTTC. The J gene is TRBJ2-5, the V gene TRBV20-1, with 9 bases aligning to TRBD2. The V gene end was trimmed by 6 bases and the J gene end by 0 bases; junction bases not matched to a gene: 11. Germline CDR1 reads DFQATT; CDR2 reads SNEGSKA (reference sequence). CDR3 length: 16 amino acids.

Only a few counts were recorded for this clonotype. The CDR3 is CASSLEAYLNEQYF. The CDR3 DNA reads TGTGCCAGCAGCTTGGAAGCGTATTTGAACGAGCAGTACTTC. The chain uses TRBV7-2 and TRBJ2-7; D uncertain. The V end lost 3 bases, the J end lost 5 bases, and 14 bases lay between the germline ends. CDR3 length equals 14 residues. Germline lookup yields CDR1 SGHTA and CDR2 FQGNSA.